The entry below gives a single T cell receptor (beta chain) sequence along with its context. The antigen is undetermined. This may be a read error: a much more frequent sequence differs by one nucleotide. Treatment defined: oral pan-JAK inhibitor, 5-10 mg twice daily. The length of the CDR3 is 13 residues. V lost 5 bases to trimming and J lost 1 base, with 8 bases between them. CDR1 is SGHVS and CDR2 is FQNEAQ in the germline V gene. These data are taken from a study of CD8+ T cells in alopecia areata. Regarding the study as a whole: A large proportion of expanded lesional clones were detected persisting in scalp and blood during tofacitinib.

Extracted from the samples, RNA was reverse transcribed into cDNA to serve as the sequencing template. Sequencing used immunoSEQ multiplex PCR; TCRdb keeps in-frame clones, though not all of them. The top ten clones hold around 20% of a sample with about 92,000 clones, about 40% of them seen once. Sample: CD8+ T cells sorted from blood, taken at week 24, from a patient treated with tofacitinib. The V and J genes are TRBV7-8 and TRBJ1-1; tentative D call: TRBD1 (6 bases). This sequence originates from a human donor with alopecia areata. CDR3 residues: CASSPTGNTEAFF. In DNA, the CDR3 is TGTGCCAGCAGCCCGACAGGGAACACTGAAGCTTTCTTT.